The clone carrying this TCR beta chain occurred once. Antigen: not known. Trimming took 3 bases from V and 4 from J, leaving 19 bases between them. This CDR3 is 16 amino acids long. CDR1 is LGHNA and CDR2 is YSLEER in the germline V gene. This sample is drawn from a study of tumor and adjacent non-tumor tissue in lung cancer. Study-level information: Samples averaged about 3.8 million productive TCRbeta reads each. Broader study findings: In normal lung, the top 100 clones were significantly more dominant than in tumor.

The template was RNA from unsorted bulk tissue. Distant lung tissue was collected more than 3 cm away from the tumor edge. TCRbeta libraries were built with three rounds of nested PCR, modified from ARM-PCR. Using its own MiXCR run on the multiplex PCR reads, TCRdb lists one record per CDR3 protein. This sample has approximately 100,000 distinct CDR3 sequences, with about 61% found just once. V usage is TRBV4-3 and J usage is TRBJ2-7; the D is unclear. The sequencing input was distant non-tumor lung tissue. The receptor's source is a man aged 55 to 70 with non-small cell lung cancer. The CDR3 region is CASSQDQANGSYEQYF. The CDR3 coding sequence is TGCGCCAGCAGCCAGGATCAGGCTAACGGAAGTTACGAGCAGTACTTC.